Listed below are T cell receptor beta chains from one sample, sequenced in a study of blood T cell repertoires in COVID-19. Only in-frame clones appear in the TCRdb table, and some are missing; sequencing was by immunoSEQ multiplex PCR. The table shows under 250,000 clones, with approximately 87% occurring only once. The sample comprised peripheral blood. These receptors were obtained from a woman between 70 and 85 years old with active or convalescent COVID-19. Each CDR3 is given with its conserved first and last residue. A D gene is named only where the DNA matches it firmly. Clone size, where shown, is once, few, many, or a class for clones that have expanded.

>TRBV2|NA|NA|TRBJ2-1
TGTGCCAGCAGTGACCCTAGCGCCAACAATGAGCAGTTCTTC
CASSDPSANNEQFF
>TRBV28|once|NA|TRBJ2-5
TGTGCCAGCATCCTCTCGGGGGTGGAGACCCAGTACTTC
CASILSGVETQYF
>TRBV30|many|TRBD1|TRBJ1-4
TGTGCCTGGAGTGGTATAATTGAGGGACAGGGAGTTAATGAAAAACTGTTTTTT
CAWSGIIEGQGVNEKLFF
>TRBV11-3|once|NA|TRBJ2-1
TGTGCCAGCAGCTCACAGCAGGGGAATGAGCAGTTCTTC
CASSSQQGNEQFF
>TRBV5-6|NA|TRBD2|TRBJ2-2
TGTGCCAGCAGCTTTCAAGTTCTAGCGGGCCTGAACACCGGGGAGCTGTTTTTT
CASSFQVLAGLNTGELFF
>TRBV4-1|NA|TRBD1|TRBJ1-5
TGCGCCAGCAGCCAAGGCAGGGGGCAGCGCAATCAGCCCCAGCATTTT
CASSQGRGQRNQPQHF
>TRBV29-1|NA|TRBD1|TRBJ1-1
TGCAGCGCCGCCATTAACAGGGGAACTGAAGCTTTCTTT
CSAAINRGTEAFF
>TRBV6-5|NA|NA|TRBJ1-3
TGTGCCAGCAGTTACTCGGGCAACAAGGCTGACACCATATATTTT
CASSYSGNKADTIYF
>TRBV6-1|NA|NA|TRBJ2-7
TGTGCCAGCAGTGAAGAGGCAGGTGATACCTACGAGCAGTACTTC
CASSEEAGDTYEQYF
>TRBV18|NA|NA|TRBJ1-5
TGTGCCAGCTCACCACGGGCAGGGATGAATAGCAATCAGCCCCAGCATTTT
CASSPRAGMNSNQPQHF
>TRBV30|NA|TRBD1|TRBJ1-1
TGTGCCTGGGGCCGGGGACAGGGGGCGGATGAAGCTTTCTTT
CAWGRGQGADEAFF
>TRBV9|NA|TRBD1|TRBJ2-1
TGTGCCAGCAGCGTAGAGGGACAGAACTACAATGAGCAGTTCTTC
CASSVEGQNYNEQFF
>TRBV6-6|NA|NA|TRBJ2-5
TGTGCCAGCCGACAGATCGTGACGCAGGGAAAAGAGACCCAGTACTTC
CASRQIVTQGKETQYF
>TRBV15|NA|TRBD2|TRBJ2-1
TGTGCCACCAGCGGAGCTGGAGCGGGAGGTCTCAATGAGCAGTTCTTC
CATSGAGAGGLNEQFF